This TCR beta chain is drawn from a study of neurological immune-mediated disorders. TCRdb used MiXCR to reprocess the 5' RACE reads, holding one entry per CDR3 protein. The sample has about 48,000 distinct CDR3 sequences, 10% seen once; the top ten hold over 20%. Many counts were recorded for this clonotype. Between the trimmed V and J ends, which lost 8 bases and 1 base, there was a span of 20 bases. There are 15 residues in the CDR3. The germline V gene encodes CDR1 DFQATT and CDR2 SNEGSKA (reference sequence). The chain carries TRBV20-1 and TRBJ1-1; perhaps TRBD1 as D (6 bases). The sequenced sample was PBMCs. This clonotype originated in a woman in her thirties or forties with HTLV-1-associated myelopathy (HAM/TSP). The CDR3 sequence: CSSFTDRKGNTEAFF. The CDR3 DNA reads TGCAGTTCCTTTACCGACAGGAAGGGGAACACTGAAGCTTTCTTT.